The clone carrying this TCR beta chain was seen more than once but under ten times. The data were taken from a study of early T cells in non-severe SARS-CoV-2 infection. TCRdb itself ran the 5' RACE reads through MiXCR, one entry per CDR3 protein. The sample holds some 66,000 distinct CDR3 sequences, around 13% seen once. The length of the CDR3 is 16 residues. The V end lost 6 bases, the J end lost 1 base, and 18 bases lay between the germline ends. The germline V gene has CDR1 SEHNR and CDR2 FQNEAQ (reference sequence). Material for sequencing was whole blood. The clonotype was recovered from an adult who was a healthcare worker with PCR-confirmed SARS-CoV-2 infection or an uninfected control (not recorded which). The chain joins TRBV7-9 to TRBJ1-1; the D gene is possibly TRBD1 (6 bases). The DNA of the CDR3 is TGTGCCAGCAGGTCGCCACCGGGACACAAGAACACTGAAGCTTTCTTT. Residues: CASRSPPGHKNTEAFF.